This TCR beta chain was recorded in a study of shared clonotypes between healthy human individuals. Study results and limitations: Generally, estimated richness proved larger in naive subsets than it did in memory subsets.

Germline V gene lookup returns CDR1 DFQATT and CDR2 SNEGSKA (reference sequence). The CDR3 spans 10 residues. Trimming cost V 1 base and J 6 bases, with 4 bases left between them. The protocol was immunoSEQ multiplex PCR, while the TCRdb copy is restricted to in-frame clones and leaves out a portion. The profile shows approximately 1,000,000 clones, around 78% of them singletons. This clone was counted between two and nine times. What it binds is not known. The chain carries TRBV20-1 and TRBJ2-7; D call uncertain. This TCR was sampled from a man aged 18-30 years in good health. Some clones in this sample may be carry-over from other donors' samples. The sequencing sample was made of memory CD4+ T cells from PBMCs. Subset: CD45RA-negative fraction. CDR3: CSARGREQYF. The CDR3 DNA reads as TGCAGTGCTAGAGGGCGCGAGCAGTACTTC.